This T cell receptor (beta chain) is from a study of blood T cell repertoires in COVID-19. Overall study: Italy, Spain and the United States were the sources of the convalescent and acute COVID-19 samples.

Per germline, CDR1 MDHEN and CDR2 SYDVKM. V lost 1 base and J lost 6, with 4 bases in between. The CDR3 extends over 12 amino acids. Data came from immunoSEQ multiplex PCR; TCRdb stores just in-frame clones and leaves some out. Altogether approximately 150,000 clones are present, 65% to 85% being singletons, with the ten largest covering roughly 2%. The sample consisted of peripheral blood. V is TRBV28 and J is TRBJ1-5; D gene uncertain. The clonotype comes from a woman between 55 and 75 years old with acute or convalescent COVID-19. The CDR3 DNA follows: TGTGCCAGCAGTTTATTTCTTCAGCCCCAGCATTTT. Residues: CASSLFLQPQHF.